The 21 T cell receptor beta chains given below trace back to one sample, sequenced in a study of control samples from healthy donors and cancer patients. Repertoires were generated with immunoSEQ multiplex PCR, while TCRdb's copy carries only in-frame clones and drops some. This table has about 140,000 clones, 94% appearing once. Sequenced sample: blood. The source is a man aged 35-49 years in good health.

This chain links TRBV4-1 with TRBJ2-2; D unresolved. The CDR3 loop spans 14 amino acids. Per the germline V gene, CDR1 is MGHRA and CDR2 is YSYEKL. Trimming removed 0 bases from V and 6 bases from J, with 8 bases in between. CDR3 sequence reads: CASSQDGWAGELFF. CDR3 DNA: TGCGCCAGCAGCCAAGATGGATGGGCCGGGGAGCTGTTTTTT.

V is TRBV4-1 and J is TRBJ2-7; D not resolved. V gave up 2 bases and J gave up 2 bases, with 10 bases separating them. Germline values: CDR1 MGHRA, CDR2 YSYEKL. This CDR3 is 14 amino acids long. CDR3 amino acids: CASSQNAVPYEQYF. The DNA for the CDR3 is TGCGCCAGCAGCCAAAATGCCGTACCCTACGAGCAGTACTTC.

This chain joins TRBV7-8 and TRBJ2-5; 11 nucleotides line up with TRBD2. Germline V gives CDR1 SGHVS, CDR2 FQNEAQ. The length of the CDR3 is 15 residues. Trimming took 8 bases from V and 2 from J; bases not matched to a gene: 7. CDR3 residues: CASGSSGGSQETQYF. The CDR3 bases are TGTGCCAGCGGTTCTAGCGGGGGGAGTCAAGAGACCCAGTACTTC.

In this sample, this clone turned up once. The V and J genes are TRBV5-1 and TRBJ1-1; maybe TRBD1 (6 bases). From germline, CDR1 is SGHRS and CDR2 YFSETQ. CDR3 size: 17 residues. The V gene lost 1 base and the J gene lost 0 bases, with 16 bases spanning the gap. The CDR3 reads CASSLQGLRGMNTEAFF. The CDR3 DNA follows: TGCGCCAGCAGCTTGCAGGGGCTTCGGGGCATGAACACTGAAGCTTTCTTT.

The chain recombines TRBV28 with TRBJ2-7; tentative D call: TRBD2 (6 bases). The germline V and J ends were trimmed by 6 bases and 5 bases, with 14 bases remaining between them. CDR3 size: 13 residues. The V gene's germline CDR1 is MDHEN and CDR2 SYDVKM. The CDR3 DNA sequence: TGTGCCAGCAGACTCGGGACTGGGGACGAGCAGTACTTC. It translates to CASRLGTGDEQYF.

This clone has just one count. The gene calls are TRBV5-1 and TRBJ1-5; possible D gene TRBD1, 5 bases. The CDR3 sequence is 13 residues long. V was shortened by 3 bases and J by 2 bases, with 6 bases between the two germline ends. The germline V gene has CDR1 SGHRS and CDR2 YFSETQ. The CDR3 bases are TGCGCCAGCAGCTGGGGGGGCAATCAGCCCCAGCATTTT. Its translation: CASSWGGNQPQHF.

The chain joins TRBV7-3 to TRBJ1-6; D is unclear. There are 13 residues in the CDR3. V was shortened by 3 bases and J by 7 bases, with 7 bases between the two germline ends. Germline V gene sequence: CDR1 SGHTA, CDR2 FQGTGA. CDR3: CASSLTGNSPLHF. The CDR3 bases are TGTGCCAGCAGCTTGACCGGGAATTCACCCCTCCACTTT. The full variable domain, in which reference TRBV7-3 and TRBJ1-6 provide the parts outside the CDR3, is GAGVSQTPSNKVTEKGKYVELRCDPISGHTALYWYRQSLGQGPEFLIYFQGTGAADDSGLPNDRFFAVRPEGSVSTLKIQRTERGDSAVYLCASSLTGNSPLHFGNGTRLTVT.

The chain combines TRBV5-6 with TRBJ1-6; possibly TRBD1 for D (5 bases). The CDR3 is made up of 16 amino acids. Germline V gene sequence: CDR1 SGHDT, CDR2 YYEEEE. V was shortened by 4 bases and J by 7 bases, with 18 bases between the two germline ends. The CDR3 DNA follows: TGTGCCAGCAGCCCTGGGGGGGTAGAGTACAATTCACCCCTCCACTTT. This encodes CASSPGGVEYNSPLHF.

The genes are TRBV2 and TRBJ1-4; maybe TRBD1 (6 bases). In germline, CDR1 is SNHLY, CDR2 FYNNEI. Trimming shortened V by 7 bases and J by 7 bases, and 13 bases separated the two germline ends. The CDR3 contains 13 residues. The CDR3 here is CASIGGDFEKLFF. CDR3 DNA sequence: TGTGCCAGCATTGGGGGCGACTTTGAAAAACTGTTTTTT.

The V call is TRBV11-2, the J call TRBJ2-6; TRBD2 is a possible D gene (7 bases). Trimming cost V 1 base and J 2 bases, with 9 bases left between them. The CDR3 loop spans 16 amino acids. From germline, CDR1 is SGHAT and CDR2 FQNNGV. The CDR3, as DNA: TGTGCCAGCAGCTTAGTCGGGGGGCCTGGGGCCAACGTCCTGACTTTC. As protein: CASSLVGGPGANVLTF.

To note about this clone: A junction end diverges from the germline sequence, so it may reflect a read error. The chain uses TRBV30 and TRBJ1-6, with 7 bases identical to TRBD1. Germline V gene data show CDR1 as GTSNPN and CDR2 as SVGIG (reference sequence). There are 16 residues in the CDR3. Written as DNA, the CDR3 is TGTGCCTGGAGTGTTTGGGACAGAGGCTATAACTCACCCCTCCACTTT. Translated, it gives CAWSVWDRGYNSPLHF.

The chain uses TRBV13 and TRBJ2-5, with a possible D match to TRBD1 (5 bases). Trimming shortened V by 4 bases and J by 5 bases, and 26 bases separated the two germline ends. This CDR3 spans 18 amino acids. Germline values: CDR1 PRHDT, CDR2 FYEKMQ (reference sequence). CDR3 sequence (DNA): TGTGCCAGCAGCTCCCGACTCGGGCAGGGTCGCCGATTGGAGACCCAGTACTTC. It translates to CASSSRLGQGRRLETQYF.

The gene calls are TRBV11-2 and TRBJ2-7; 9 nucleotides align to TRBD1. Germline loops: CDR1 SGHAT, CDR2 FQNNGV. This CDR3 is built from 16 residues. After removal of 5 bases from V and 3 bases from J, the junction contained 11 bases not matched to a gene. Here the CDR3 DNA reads TGTGCCAGCAGCCCCGTGTGGTGGACAGGGGACTACGAGCAGTACTTC. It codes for CASSPVWWTGDYEQYF.

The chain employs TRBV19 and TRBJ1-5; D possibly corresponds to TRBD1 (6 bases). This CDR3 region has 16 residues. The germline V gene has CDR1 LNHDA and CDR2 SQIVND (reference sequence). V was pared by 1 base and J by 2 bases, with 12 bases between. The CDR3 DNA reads TGTGCCAGTAGTATAGTCGTACAGGGCGGCAATCAGCCCCAGCATTTT. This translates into CASSIVVQGGNQPQHF.

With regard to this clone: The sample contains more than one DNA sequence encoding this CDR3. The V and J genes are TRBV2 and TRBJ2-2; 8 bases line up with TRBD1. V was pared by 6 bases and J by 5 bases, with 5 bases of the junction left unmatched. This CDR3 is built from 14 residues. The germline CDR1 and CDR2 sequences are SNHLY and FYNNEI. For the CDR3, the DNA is TGTGCCAGCAGCCGGACAGGGAATACCGGGGAGCTGTTTTTT. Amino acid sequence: CASSRTGNTGELFF.

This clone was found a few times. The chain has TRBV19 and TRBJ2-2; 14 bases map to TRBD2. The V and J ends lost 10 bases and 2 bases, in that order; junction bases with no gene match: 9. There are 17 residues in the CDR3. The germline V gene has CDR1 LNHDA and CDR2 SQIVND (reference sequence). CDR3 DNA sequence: TGTGCCAACCAACCGGGACTAGCGGGGGTCAACACCGGGGAGCTGTTTTTT. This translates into CANQPGLAGVNTGELFF.

CDR3 in amino acids: CASSVAVGSDYGYTF. DNA of the CDR3: TGTGCCAGCAGCGTAGCTGTGGGGTCCGACTATGGCTACACCTTC. The chain links TRBV9 to TRBJ1-2; D gene unclear. CDR3 length: 15 amino acids. The V and J ends lost 0 bases and 3 bases respectively, with 12 bases between them. Germline CDR1 SGDLS, CDR2 YYNGEE.

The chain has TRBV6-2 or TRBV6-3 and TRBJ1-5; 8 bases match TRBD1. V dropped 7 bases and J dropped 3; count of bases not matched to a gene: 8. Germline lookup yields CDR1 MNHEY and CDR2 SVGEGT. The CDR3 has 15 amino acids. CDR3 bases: TGTGCCAGCAACCCCGGACAGGGCCCCAATCAGCCCCAGCATTTT. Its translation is CASNPGQGPNQPQHF.

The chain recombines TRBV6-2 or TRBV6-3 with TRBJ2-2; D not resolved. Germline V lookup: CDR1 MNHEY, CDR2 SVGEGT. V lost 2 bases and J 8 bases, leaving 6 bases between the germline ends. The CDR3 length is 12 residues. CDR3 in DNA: TGTGCCAGCAGTTACCTCGGGGGGGAGCTGTTTTTT. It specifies CASSYLGGELFF.

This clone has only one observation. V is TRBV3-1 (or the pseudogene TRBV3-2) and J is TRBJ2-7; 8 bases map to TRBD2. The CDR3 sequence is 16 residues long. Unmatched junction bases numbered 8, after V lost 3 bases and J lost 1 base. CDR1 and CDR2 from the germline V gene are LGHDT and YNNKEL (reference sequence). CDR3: CASSQTSGSPSYEQYF. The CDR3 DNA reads TGTGCCAGCAGCCAGACCAGCGGGAGTCCGTCCTACGAGCAGTACTTC.

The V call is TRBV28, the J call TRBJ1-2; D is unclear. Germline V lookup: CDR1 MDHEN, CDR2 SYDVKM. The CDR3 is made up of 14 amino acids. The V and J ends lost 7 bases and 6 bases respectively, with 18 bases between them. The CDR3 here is CASTISGGGNGYTF. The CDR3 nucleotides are TGTGCCAGCACCATTAGCGGCGGAGGGAATGGCTACACCTTC.